The clone carrying this TCR beta chain was counted a few times. The data originate from a study of cytomegalovirus exposure and HLA in healthy donors. Study background: The study's early data release held about 85 million unique TCRs from HLA-typed donors.

The germline V gene encodes CDR1 SGHDT and CDR2 YYEEEE. Losses at the gene ends were 4 bases for V and 2 bases for J; bases not matched to a gene: 5. The CDR3 loop spans 15 amino acids. The primer mix had 60 Vbeta and 13 Jbeta primers. TCRdb's table, derived via immunoSEQ multiplex PCR, lists solely in-frame clones and lacks some. The table lists around 110,000 clones, 81% of them singletons. The specimen was PBMCs. The chain has TRBV5-6 and TRBJ2-1; TRBD2 aligns across 8 bases. The source of this sequence is a woman aged 25 to 45 in good health and CMV-seronegative. The CDR3 region has the DNA TGTGCCAGCAGCCAAAGCGGGGGTGCCTACAATGAGCAGTTCTTC. It codes for CASSQSGGAYNEQFF. Complete variable domain (other parts from reference TRBV5-6 and TRBJ2-1): DAGVTQSPTHLIKTRGQQVTLRCSPKSGHDTVSWYQQALGQGPQFIFQYYEEEERQRGNFPDRFSGHQFPNYSSELNVNALLLGDSALYLCASSQSGGAYNEQFFGPGTRLTVL.